The T cell receptor beta chain described here comes from a study of blood T cell repertoires in COVID-19. Turning to the study itself: Spain, Italy and the United States supplied samples that represented acute and convalescent COVID-19. Sources were T cells, B-cell-depleted T cells, or PBMCs; the material itself was cDNA or gDNA.

In the study's own analysis: Nucleated cell counts were estimated from reference gene primer amplification. Measured with immunoSEQ multiplex PCR; TCRdb has only the in-frame clones, and not every one. V, J and clone size reflect that table, while D and trimming were determined from the DNA. The sample lists 150,000 to 200,000 clones, 88% occurring once. Deletions cut 0 bases from V and 4 bases from J, with 9 bases between. There are 14 residues in the CDR3. Germline CDR1 and CDR2: MNHEY and SMNVEV (reference sequence). In this sample, this clone turned up a few times. Sequenced material: peripheral blood. The sequence came from a man aged 55-75 years with acute or convalescent COVID-19. This chain links TRBV27 with TRBJ1-1, with TRBD1 as a possible D gene (5 bases). In DNA, the CDR3 is TGTGCCAGCAGTTTATCGTCAGGGCCCACTGAAGCTTTCTTT. Amino acids: CASSLSSGPTEAFF.